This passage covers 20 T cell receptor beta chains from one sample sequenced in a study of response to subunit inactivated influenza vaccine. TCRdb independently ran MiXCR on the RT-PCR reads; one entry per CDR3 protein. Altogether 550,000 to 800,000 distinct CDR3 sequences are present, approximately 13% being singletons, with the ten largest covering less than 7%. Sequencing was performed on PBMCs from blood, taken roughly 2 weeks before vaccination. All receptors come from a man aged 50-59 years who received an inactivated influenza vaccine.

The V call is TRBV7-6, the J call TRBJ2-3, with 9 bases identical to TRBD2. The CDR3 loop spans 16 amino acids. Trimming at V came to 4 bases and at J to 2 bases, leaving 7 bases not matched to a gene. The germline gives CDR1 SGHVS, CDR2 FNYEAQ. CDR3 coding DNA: TGTGCCAGCAGCTCGTCTGCGGGAGGGCCCACAGATACGCAGTATTTT. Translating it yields CASSSSAGGPTDTQYF.

CDR3 in DNA: TGTGCCAGCAGCCCTGCTGATAGCGGGAATAGCACCGGGGAGCTGTTTTTT. Its translation: CASSPADSGNSTGELFF. The J gene is TRBJ2-2, the V gene TRBV14, with 8 positions matching TRBD2. The germline CDR1 and CDR2 sequences are SGHDN and FVKESK. The CDR3 length is 17 residues. The J segment lost 4 bases and the V segment lost 4 bases, leaving 11 bases of the junction unmatched.

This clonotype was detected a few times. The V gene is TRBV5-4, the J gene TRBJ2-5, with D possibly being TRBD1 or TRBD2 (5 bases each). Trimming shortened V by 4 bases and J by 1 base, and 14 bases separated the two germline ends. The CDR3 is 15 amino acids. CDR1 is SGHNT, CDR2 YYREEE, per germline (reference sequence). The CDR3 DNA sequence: TGTGCCAGCAGCCTCGCCGGGGCAGCCCAAGAGACCCAGTACTTC. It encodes CASSLAGAAQETQYF.

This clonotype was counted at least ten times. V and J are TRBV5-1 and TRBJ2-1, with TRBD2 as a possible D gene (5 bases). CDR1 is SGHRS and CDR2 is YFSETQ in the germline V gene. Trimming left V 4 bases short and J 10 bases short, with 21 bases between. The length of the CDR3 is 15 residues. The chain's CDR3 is CASSEGAGPPEEQFF. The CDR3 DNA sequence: TGCGCCAGCAGCGAGGGAGCTGGACCACCTGAGGAGCAGTTCTTC.

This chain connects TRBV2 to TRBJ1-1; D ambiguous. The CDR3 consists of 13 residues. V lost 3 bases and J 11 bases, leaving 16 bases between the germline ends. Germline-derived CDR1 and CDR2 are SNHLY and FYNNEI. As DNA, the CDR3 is TGTGCCAGCAGTGAGAACTCGGCGGGTAGGGCTTTCTTT. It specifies CASSENSAGRAFF.

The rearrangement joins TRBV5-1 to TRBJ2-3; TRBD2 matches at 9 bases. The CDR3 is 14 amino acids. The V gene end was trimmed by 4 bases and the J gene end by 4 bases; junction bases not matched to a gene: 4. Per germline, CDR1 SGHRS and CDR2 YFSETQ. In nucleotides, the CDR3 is TGCGCCAGCAGCAAGACTAGCGGCGCAGATACGCAGTATTTT. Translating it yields CASSKTSGADTQYF.

DNA for the CDR3: TGTGCCACCAGCAGAGGGATCTTGGGTGAAGCTTTCTTT. This sequence encodes CATSRGILGEAFF. The chain has TRBV15 and TRBJ1-1; no reliable D call. Germline-derived CDR1 and CDR2 are LNHNV and YYDKDF (reference sequence). The V end was cut by 1 base, the J end by 7 bases, with 10 bases between. The CDR3 totals 13 residues.

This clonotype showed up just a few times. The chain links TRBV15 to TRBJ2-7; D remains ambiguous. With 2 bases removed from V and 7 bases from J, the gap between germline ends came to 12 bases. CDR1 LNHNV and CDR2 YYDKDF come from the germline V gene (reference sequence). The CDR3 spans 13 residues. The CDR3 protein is CATSRFILGEQYF. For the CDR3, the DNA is TGTGCCACCAGCAGATTCATACTGGGGGAGCAGTACTTC. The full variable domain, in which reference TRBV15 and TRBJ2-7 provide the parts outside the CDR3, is DAMVIQNPRYQVTQFGKPVTLSCSQTLNHNVMYWYQQKSSQAPKLLFHYYDKDFNNEADTPDNFQSRRPNTSFCFLDIRSPGLGDTAMYLCATSRFILGEQYFGPGTRLTVT.

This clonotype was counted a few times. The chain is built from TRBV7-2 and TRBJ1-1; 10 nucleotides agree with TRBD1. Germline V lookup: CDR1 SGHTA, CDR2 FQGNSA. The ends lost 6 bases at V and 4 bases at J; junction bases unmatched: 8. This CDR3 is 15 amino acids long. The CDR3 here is CASSLGTGAPTEAFF. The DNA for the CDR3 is TGTGCCAGCAGTCTAGGGACAGGGGCACCCACTGAAGCTTTCTTT.

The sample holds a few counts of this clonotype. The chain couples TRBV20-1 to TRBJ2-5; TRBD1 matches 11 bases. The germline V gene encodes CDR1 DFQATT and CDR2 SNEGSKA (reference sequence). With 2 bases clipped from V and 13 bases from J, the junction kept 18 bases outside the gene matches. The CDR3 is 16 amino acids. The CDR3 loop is CSARTSPGQGGVWGYF. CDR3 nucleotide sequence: TGCAGTGCTAGAACTTCCCCGGGACAGGGGGGTGTATGGGGGTACTTC.

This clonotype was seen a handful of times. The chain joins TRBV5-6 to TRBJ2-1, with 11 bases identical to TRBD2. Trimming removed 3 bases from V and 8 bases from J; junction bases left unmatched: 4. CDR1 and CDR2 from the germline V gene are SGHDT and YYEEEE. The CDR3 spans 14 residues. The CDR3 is CASSSGLAADEQFF. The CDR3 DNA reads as TGTGCCAGCAGCTCGGGACTAGCGGCGGATGAGCAGTTCTTC.

The CDR3 is CATSRNPGQVHYEQYF. CDR3 coding DNA: TGTGCCACCAGCAGAAACCCGGGACAGGTACACTACGAGCAGTACTTC. This chain connects TRBV15 to TRBJ2-7; 8 nucleotides align to TRBD1. Germline CDR1 and CDR2: LNHNV and YYDKDF (reference sequence). With V trimmed by 2 bases and J by 3 bases, 9 bases remained unmatched. The CDR3 length is 16 residues.

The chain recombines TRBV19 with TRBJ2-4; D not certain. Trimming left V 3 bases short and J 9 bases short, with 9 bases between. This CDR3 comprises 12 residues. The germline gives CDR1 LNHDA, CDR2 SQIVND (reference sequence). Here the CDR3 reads CASSIQVGIQYF. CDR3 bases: TGTGCCAGTAGTATTCAGGTCGGCATTCAGTACTTC.

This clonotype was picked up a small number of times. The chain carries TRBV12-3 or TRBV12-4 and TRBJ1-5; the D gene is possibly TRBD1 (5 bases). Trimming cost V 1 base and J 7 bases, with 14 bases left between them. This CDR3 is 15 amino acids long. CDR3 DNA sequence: TGTGCCAGCAGTTTAGGCAGGGCTGAGGGGCAGCCCCAGCATTTT. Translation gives CASSLGRAEGQPQHF.

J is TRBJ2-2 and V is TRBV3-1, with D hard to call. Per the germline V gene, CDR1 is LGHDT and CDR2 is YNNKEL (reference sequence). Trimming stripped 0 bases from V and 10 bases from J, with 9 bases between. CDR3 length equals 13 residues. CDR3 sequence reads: CASSQERRAELFF. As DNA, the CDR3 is TGTGCCAGCAGCCAAGAACGGAGAGCGGAGCTGTTTTTT. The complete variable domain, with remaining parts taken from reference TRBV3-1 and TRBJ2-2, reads DTAVSQTPKYLVTQMGNDKSIKCEQNLGHDTMYWYKQDSKKFLKIMFSYNNKELIINETVPNRFSPKSPDKAHLNLHINSLELGDSAVYFCASSQERRAELFFGEGSRLTVL.

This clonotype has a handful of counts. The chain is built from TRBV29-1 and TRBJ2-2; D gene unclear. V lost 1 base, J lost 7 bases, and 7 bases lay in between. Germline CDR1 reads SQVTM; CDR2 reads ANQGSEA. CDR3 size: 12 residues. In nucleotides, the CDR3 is TGCAGCGTTGAAGGGGGTTACGGGGAGCTGTTTTTT. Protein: CSVEGGYGELFF.

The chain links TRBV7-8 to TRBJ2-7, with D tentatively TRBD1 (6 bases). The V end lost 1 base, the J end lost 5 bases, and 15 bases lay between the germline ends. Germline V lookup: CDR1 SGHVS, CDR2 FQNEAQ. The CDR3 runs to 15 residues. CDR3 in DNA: TGTGCCAGCAGCTTAGGGGCAGGGGCCCCCCACGAGCAGTACTTC. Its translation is CASSLGAGAPHEQYF.

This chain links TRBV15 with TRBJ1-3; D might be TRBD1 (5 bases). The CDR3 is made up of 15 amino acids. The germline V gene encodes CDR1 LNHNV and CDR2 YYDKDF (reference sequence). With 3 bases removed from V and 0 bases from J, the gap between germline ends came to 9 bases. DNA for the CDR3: TGTGCCACCAGCAGTGGAGGGACCTCTGGAAACACCATATATTTT. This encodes CATSSGGTSGNTIYF.

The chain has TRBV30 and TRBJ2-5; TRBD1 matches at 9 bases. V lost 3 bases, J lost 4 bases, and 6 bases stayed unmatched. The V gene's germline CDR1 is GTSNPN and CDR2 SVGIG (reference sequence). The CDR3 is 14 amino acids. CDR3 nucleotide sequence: TGTGCCTGGAGGACGACAGGGGGTAGAGAGACCCAGTACTTC. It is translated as CAWRTTGGRETQYF.

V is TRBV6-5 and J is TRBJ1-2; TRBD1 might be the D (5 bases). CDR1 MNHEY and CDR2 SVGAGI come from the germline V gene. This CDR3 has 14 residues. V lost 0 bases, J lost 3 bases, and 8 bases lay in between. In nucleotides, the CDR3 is TGTGCCAGCAGTTACTCTCGGGGGGACTATGGCTACACCTTC. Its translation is CASSYSRGDYGYTF.